This TCR beta chain is drawn from a study of beta chain features in type 1 diabetes. Regarding the study as a whole: Moderate but significant shortening of TCRB CDR3s was recorded in all four CD4+ subsets from Type 1 diabetes patients.

The sequenced template was cDNA made from the entire isolated RNA. Repertoires were generated with immunoSEQ multiplex PCR, while TCRdb's copy carries only in-frame clones and drops some. The profile shows about 210,000 clones, under 13% of them singletons. Germline assignment: CDR1 KGHSH and CDR2 LQKENI. Trimming removed 6 bases from V and 4 bases from J, with 15 bases in between. This CDR3 is 14 amino acids long. A word on this clone: What it recognizes is unknown. In the same sample, other DNA sequences code for this CDR3.

Sequencing used central memory CD4+ T cells from blood. The chain recombines TRBV18 with TRBJ1-1, with D possibly TRBD1 on 6 matching bases. The source is a man between 18 and 35 years old in good health. The chain's CDR3 is CASSPSRGGTEAFF. CDR3 bases: TGTGCCAGCTCCCCGTCCAGGGGAGGCACTGAAGCTTTCTTT.